The present entry profiles one TCR beta chain with its context. This clonotype has a handful of counts. Its antigen is not yet known. It has no much larger one-base neighbor in the sample; base qualities were not kept. Instrument used: Illumina MiSeq. Quantitative 5'-RACE with molecular barcodes was used to prepare TCR beta libraries. In the source study's methods: Disease-linked TCR variants were identified with a new computational method built on a probabilistic model of VDJ rearrangement. TCRdb's own reprocessing of the public reads used fastp at Q25 and MiXCR and kept productive beta chains. Rows with a matching CDR3 protein are joined into one entry that keeps the most common DNA and genes. TCRdb, not the authors, supplied the V and J calls. The sample data list 15,000 to 20,000 distinct CDR3 sequences, and over 7% of these were observed just once. Approximately 38% of the sample rests with the top ten.

This specimen comes from a study of CD8 T cells in ankylosing spondylitis (dated by TCRdb to about 2017). Context from the whole study: The study profiled T cell receptor beta repertoires in healthy donors and ankylosing spondylitis patients to find disease-linked TCR variants. The full study cohort comprised 20 to 30 ankylosing spondylitis patients and around 100 healthy donors. Peripheral blood was sampled, and synovial fluid was additionally collected from ankylosing spondylitis patients.

In the germline V gene (reference sequence), CDR1 corresponds to DFQATT and CDR2 to SNEGSKA. The CDR3, cysteine through phenylalanine, is 14 amino acids long. Only CDR3 DNA is held: 42 bases, read in frame from base 1. A distance of 14 bases separates the germline ends of V and J, which lose 6 bases and 1 base respectively. The investigation overall reported the following: A CD8+ phenotype was shown by the disease-linked clones, which were found at relatively low frequencies in peripheral blood. Blood from ankylosing spondylitis patients appeared to be characterized by a TCR beta motif composed of about eight highly homologous amino acid variants. The disease-linked clones were reported as significantly enriched in matched synovial fluid samples from ankylosing spondylitis patients. Some TCR beta motif variants had previously been reported in synovial fluid and blood of reactive arthritis patients, which suggested common disease-initiation mechanisms.

Sample: blood. The origin of this receptor is a male donor with ankylosing spondylitis or in good health (not recorded which). The sequence joins TRBV20-1 to TRBJ2-3, with the D segment identity uncertain. The bases are TGCAGTGCCTTGGGGTATTTTGGCACAGATACGCAGTATTTT. This gives the protein CSALGYFGTDTQYF.